The 20 T cell receptor beta chains below come from one sample, sequenced in a study of blood T cells in healthy people across ages. Sample-barcoded 5' priming and a J-beta primer mix drove a second PCR of 7 to 11 cycles. TCRdb reanalysed the 5' RACE reads using MiXCR and keeps one entry per CDR3 protein. The data hold under 850,000 distinct CDR3 sequences, with roughly 35% observed a single time. Specimen: blood. The receptors originated from a man between 18 and 29 years old in good health.

On this clonotype: A read error may explain this, as a much larger clone is one base away. V gene TRBV18 combines with J gene TRBJ1-4; D unresolved. The CDR3 runs to 13 residues. Germline CDR1 and CDR2: KGHSH and LQKENI. The CDR3 loop reads CASSPRGGEKLSF. The CDR3 DNA sequence: TGTGCCAGCTCACCACGTGGTGGTGAAAAACTGTCTTTT.

The chain recombines TRBV28 with TRBJ1-2, with D tentatively TRBD1 (5 bases). V dropped 7 bases and J dropped 4 bases, with 16 bases sitting between them. The germline V gene encodes CDR1 MDHEN and CDR2 SYDVKM. The CDR3 covers 14 residues. CDR3 in DNA: TGTGCCAGCACCCCCACGGCAGGGCCCTATGGCTACACCTTC. Protein: CASTPTAGPYGYTF.

The V call is TRBV5-6, the J call TRBJ1-1; the D is unclear. Germline V lookup: CDR1 SGHDT, CDR2 YYEEEE. The CDR3 has 16 amino acids. Trimming took 0 bases from V and 1 from J, leaving 13 bases between them. The chain's CDR3 is CASSLGSDNWNTEAFF. In DNA form, the CDR3 reads TGTGCCAGCAGCTTGGGAAGCGACAACTGGAACACTGAAGCTTTCTTT.

The chain combines TRBV21-1 with TRBJ2-7. TRBV21-1 is recorded as a pseudogene. The CDR3 runs to 12 residues. The DNA for the CDR3 is TGTGCCAGCAGAAGGGTGGGGTACGAGCAGTACTTC. It encodes CASRRVGYEQYF.

The chain couples TRBV20-1 to TRBJ2-3; TRBD1 matches 8 bases. Per germline, CDR1 DFQATT and CDR2 SNEGSKA (reference sequence). The CDR3 contains 13 residues. V lost 1 base to trimming and J lost 8 bases; unmatched junction nucleotides: 5. CDR3 sequence: CSARAGGEVTQYF. For the CDR3, the DNA is TGCAGTGCTAGAGCAGGGGGCGAGGTTACGCAGTATTTT.

The chain is built from TRBV20-1 and TRBJ2-7; no definite D call. Between the trimmed V and J ends, which lost 2 bases and 2 bases, there was a span of 10 bases. Germline values: CDR1 DFQATT, CDR2 SNEGSKA (reference sequence). This CDR3 has 13 residues. CDR3: CSARFPGTYEQYF. In nucleotides, the CDR3 is TGCAGTGCTAGATTCCCCGGAACCTACGAGCAGTACTTC.

About this clonotype: With a much larger clone just one base away, this may be a read error. The V and J genes are TRBV20-1 and TRBJ2-3; D is possibly TRBD1 (6 bases). CDR3 size: 13 residues. The V gene's germline CDR1 is DFQATT and CDR2 SNEGSKA (reference sequence). The CDR3 region has the DNA TGCAGTGCCCTACAGGGCCTCACAGGTACGCAGTATTTT. Encoded protein: CSALQGLTGTQYF.

This clonotype was found a few times. The chain joins TRBV7-2 to TRBJ1-6; TRBD1 matches at 9 bases. Unmatched junction bases numbered 21, after V lost 5 bases and J lost 10 bases. The CDR3 is 19 amino acids. Germline CDR1 SGHTA, CDR2 FQGNSA. Here the CDR3 reads CASSHSGGTGRISRSPLHF. As DNA, the CDR3 is TGTGCCAGCAGCCATAGTGGGGGGACAGGGAGGATTAGTCGCTCACCCCTCCACTTT.

The chain is built from TRBV27 and TRBJ2-7; 15 nucleotides align to TRBD2. The J call is in doubt because the DNA end fits TRBJ2-5 better. CDR1 MNHEY and CDR2 SMNVEV come from the germline V gene (reference sequence). The CDR3 covers 17 residues. CDR3 coding DNA: TGTGCCAGCAGTATCGGACTAGCGGGGGGGGTTTACGAGACCCAGTACTTC. Residues: CASSIGLAGGVYETQYF.

This clonotype showed up just a few times. The genes are TRBV7-9 and TRBJ2-7; D is unclear. CDR1 is SEHNR, CDR2 FQNEAQ, per germline (reference sequence). This CDR3 has 16 amino acids. V lost 1 base and J 0 bases, leaving 13 bases between the germline ends. DNA for the CDR3: TGTGCCAGCAGCTTAGGGTTCTCACCTAGCTCCTACGAGCAGTACTTC. Its translation: CASSLGFSPSSYEQYF.

This chain joins TRBV5-1 and TRBJ2-3; 8 bases map to TRBD2. This CDR3 contains 15 residues. V trimming: 3 bases; J trimming: 1 base; junction bases outside the gene matches: 4. Per the germline V gene, CDR1 is SGHRS and CDR2 is YFSETQ. The CDR3 DNA sequence: TGCGCCAGCAGCTGGGGTAGCGGGGGCACAGATACGCAGTATTTT. Translating gives CASSWGSGGTDTQYF.

This chain links TRBV27 with TRBJ1-5; D remains unclear. The germline CDR1 and CDR2 sequences are MNHEY and SMNVEV (reference sequence). This CDR3 is 14 amino acids long. Trimming shortened V by 8 bases and J by 6 bases, and 17 bases separated the two germline ends. CDR3 region: CASRLRSGVQPQHF. For the CDR3, the DNA is TGTGCCAGCCGTCTGCGGTCGGGAGTTCAGCCCCAGCATTTT.

The chain is built from TRBV7-9 and TRBJ1-1, with unresolved D. V lost 5 bases and J lost 6, with 19 bases in between. The CDR3 extends over 15 amino acids. The germline V gene encodes CDR1 SEHNR and CDR2 FQNEAQ (reference sequence). CDR3 DNA sequence: TGTGCCAGCAGCCCGTACACCTCAGGTTTGGCTGAAGCTTTCTTT. It encodes CASSPYTSGLAEAFF.

This rearrangement joins TRBV2 to TRBJ2-7; D might be TRBD1 or TRBD2, each matching 5 bases. This CDR3 has 13 amino acids. The V gene's germline CDR1 is SNHLY and CDR2 FYNNEI. V was pared by 3 bases and J by 2 bases, with 8 bases between. CDR3 protein: CASSDGAPYEQYF. CDR3 in DNA: TGTGCCAGCAGTGACGGGGCCCCCTACGAGCAGTACTTC.

J is TRBJ2-1 and V is TRBV6-2 or TRBV6-3; perhaps TRBD1 as D (5 bases). The germline V gene encodes CDR1 MNHEY and CDR2 SVGEGT. V was pared by 8 bases and J by 10 bases, with 18 bases between. The CDR3 has 13 residues. The CDR3: CASLGQGNYEQFF. The CDR3, as DNA: TGTGCCAGCCTGGGTCAGGGTAACTACGAGCAGTTCTTC.

In DNA, the CDR3 is TGTGCCAGCAGTTACTCCGGAAAAATCTACAATGAGCAGTACTTC. Residues: CASSYSGKIYNEQYF. The gene calls are TRBV6-5 and TRBJ2-7; D not resolved. The CDR3 sequence is 15 residues long. Deletions cut 0 bases from V and 7 bases from J, with 16 bases between. The germline V gene has CDR1 MNHEY and CDR2 SVGAGI.

The chain links TRBV5-1 to TRBJ2-7; tentative D call: TRBD1 (6 bases). Per the germline V gene, CDR1 is SGHRS and CDR2 is YFSETQ. Trimming removed 7 bases at V and 2 bases at J, with 19 bases between. CDR3 length: 15 amino acids. The DNA of the CDR3 is TGCGCCAGCCGGTACAGGGAAGTTACTACCTACGAGCAGTACTTC. Its protein product is CASRYREVTTYEQYF.

This clonotype turned up a few times. The chain links TRBV20-1 to TRBJ1-1, with 7 bases matching TRBD1. The length of the CDR3 is 14 residues. V lost 1 base to trimming and J lost 4 bases; unmatched junction nucleotides: 6. Germline CDR1 is DFQATT and CDR2 is SNEGSKA (reference sequence). DNA of the CDR3: TGCAGTGCTAGAGTTCCAGGGGGGAGCACTGAAGCTTTCTTT. Its protein is CSARVPGGSTEAFF.

This clonotype was picked up a small number of times. The rearrangement links TRBV20-1 to TRBJ1-1, with D hard to call. Trimming took 1 base from V and 4 from J, leaving 13 bases between them. The CDR3 length is 14 residues. Germline values: CDR1 DFQATT, CDR2 SNEGSKA (reference sequence). The CDR3 sequence: CSARVPGIGTEAFF. CDR3 coding DNA: TGCAGTGCTAGAGTACCCGGGATTGGCACTGAAGCTTTCTTT.

V and J are TRBV29-1 and TRBJ2-7; 7 bases map to TRBD1. The length of the CDR3 is 12 residues. The V gene end was trimmed by 4 bases and the J gene end by 4 bases; junction bases not matched to a gene: 4. The V gene's germline CDR1 is SQVTM and CDR2 ANQGSEA. In nucleotides, the CDR3 is TGCAGCGTTGGACAGGGCAGATACGAGCAGTACTTC. Translating gives CSVGQGRYEQYF.